This record concerns one T cell receptor (beta chain) sequence. Antigen unknown. This sample stems from a study of cytomegalovirus exposure and HLA in healthy donors. Study-wide context: As an earlier analysis found, 150 million to 200 million T cells yielded 95 million to 130 million unique TCR beta sequences.

Primers for the PCR totalled 60 Vbeta and 13 Jbeta. TCRdb's table, derived via immunoSEQ multiplex PCR, lists solely in-frame clones and lacks some. Of 150,000 to 200,000 clones in the sample, roughly four fifths were seen once. Germline loops: CDR1 SGHVS, CDR2 FQNEAQ. The CDR3 is 14 amino acids. General observations from the study: Rarity characterized most TCR sequences, yet some public TCRs appeared in many donors. Testing in vitro showed a few CMV-associated chains specific for CMV antigens. Clonal expansion, a later analysis showed, was greater in HLA-associated TCR beta chains than in equally common others.

This clonotype originated in a man younger than 35 in good health and CMV-seronegative. What was sequenced was PBMCs. V and J are TRBV7-8 and TRBJ2-5; maybe TRBD2 (6 bases). The assigned J gene may be wrong: the sequence end matches TRBJ2-7 better. The CDR3 nucleotides are TGTGCCAGCAGCCTTCGGCGGGATTTGGCCGAGCAGTACTTC. Its protein product is CASSLRRDLAEQYF.